The rows below give T cell receptor beta chains drawn from one sample of a study of cytomegalovirus exposure and HLA in healthy donors. TCRdb keeps only in-frame clones here, not all; method: immunoSEQ multiplex PCR. The sample lists some 120,000 clones, about 80% occurring once. The sequenced sample was PBMCs. The receptors shown here come from a woman aged 50 to 60 in good health and CMV-seropositive. The CDR3 runs from the conserved cysteine through the conserved F or W. The D gene is left open where the match is weak. For some rows the clone size is stated as once, few or many, or as a class when expanded; others skip it.

len: 14
abundance: NA
j_gene: TRBJ1-1
v_gene: TRBV9
d_gene: TRBD1
CDR3aa: CASSVGQGNTEAFF
CDR3nt: TGTGCCAGCAGCGTAGGACAGGGGAACACTGAAGCTTTCTTT

len: 12
abundance: NA
j_gene: TRBJ1-1
v_gene: TRBV30
d_gene: NA
CDR3aa: CAWSALGTEAFF
CDR3nt: TGTGCCTGGAGTGCCCTAGGTACTGAAGCTTTCTTT

len: 14
abundance: NA
j_gene: TRBJ1-3
v_gene: TRBV9
d_gene: NA
CDR3aa: CASSVERGGNTIYF
CDR3nt: TGTGCCAGCAGCGTAGAAAGGGGTGGAAACACCATATATTTT

len: 13
abundance: NA
j_gene: TRBJ1-2
v_gene: TRBV7-9
d_gene: TRBD1
CDR3aa: CASSPTQGSGYTF
CDR3nt: TGTGCCAGCAGCCCAACACAGGGGAGCGGCTACACCTTC

len: 14
abundance: NA
j_gene: TRBJ2-5
v_gene: TRBV6-5
d_gene: NA
CDR3aa: CASRGKQGRETQYF
CDR3nt: TGTGCCAGCAGGGGTAAACAGGGTCGAGAGACCCAGTACTTC

len: 16
abundance: NA
j_gene: TRBJ1-1
v_gene: TRBV4-1
d_gene: NA
CDR3aa: CASSQRQGLLNTEAFF
CDR3nt: TGCGCCAGCAGCCAAAGGCAGGGGTTATTGAACACTGAAGCTTTCTTT

len: 12
abundance: NA
j_gene: TRBJ2-7
v_gene: TRBV11-2
d_gene: NA
CDR3aa: CASSTQNYEQYF
CDR3nt: TGTGCCAGCAGCACGCAGAATTACGAGCAGTACTTC

len: 18
abundance: NA
j_gene: TRBJ2-7
v_gene: TRBV7-6
d_gene: TRBD2
CDR3aa: CASSLGLTGTSGAYEQYF
CDR3nt: TGTGCCAGCAGCTTAGGGCTGACCGGGACTAGCGGGGCCTACGAGCAGTACTTC

len: 14
abundance: NA
j_gene: TRBJ1-6
v_gene: TRBV19
d_gene: NA
CDR3aa: CASSTRDFNSPLHF
CDR3nt: TGTGCCAGTAGTACCAGGGATTTCAATTCACCCCTCCACTTT

len: 16
abundance: NA
j_gene: TRBJ2-2
v_gene: TRBV5-5
d_gene: NA
CDR3aa: CASSLVVPLTAGELFF
CDR3nt: TGTGCCAGCAGCTTGGTCGTGCCATTGACAGCCGGGGAGCTGTTTTTT

len: 13
abundance: once
j_gene: TRBJ2-7
v_gene: TRBV7-2
d_gene: NA
CDR3aa: CASSADRYYEQYF
CDR3nt: TGTGCCAGCAGCGCGGACAGATACTACGAGCAGTACTTC

len: 14
abundance: once
j_gene: TRBJ1-4
v_gene: TRBV12-5
d_gene: NA
CDR3aa: CASGLDGGNEKLFF
CDR3nt: TGTGCTAGTGGTTTGGACGGGGGGAATGAAAAACTGTTTTTT

len: 15
abundance: few
j_gene: TRBJ2-6
v_gene: TRBV19
d_gene: NA
CDR3aa: CASNPGNPGANVLTF
CDR3nt: TGTGCCAGTAATCCGGGGAACCCTGGGGCCAACGTCCTGACTTTC

len: 14
abundance: few
j_gene: TRBJ2-5
v_gene: TRBV5-6
d_gene: NA
CDR3aa: CASSPRANQKTQYF
CDR3nt: TGTGCCAGCAGCCCGAGGGCCAACCAGAAGACCCAGTACTTC

len: 14
abundance: NA
j_gene: TRBJ1-1
v_gene: TRBV30
d_gene: NA
CDR3aa: CAWRTQGKLYEAFF
CDR3nt: TGTGCCTGGCGCACACAGGGCAAGCTTTATGAAGCTTTCTTT

len: 14
abundance: NA
j_gene: TRBJ2-2
v_gene: TRBV6-6
d_gene: TRBD2
CDR3aa: CASSTSGDTGELFF
CDR3nt: TGTGCCAGCAGCACTAGCGGCGACACCGGGGAGCTGTTTTTT

len: 18
abundance: NA
j_gene: TRBJ2-3
v_gene: TRBV5-6
d_gene: TRBD2
CDR3aa: CASSWGLAGGPPTDTQYF
CDR3nt: TGTGCCAGCAGCTGGGGACTAGCGGGAGGACCCCCCACAGATACGCAGTATTTT

len: 15
abundance: few
j_gene: TRBJ2-3
v_gene: TRBV27
d_gene: TRBD2
CDR3aa: CASSLALAGTDTQYF
CDR3nt: TGTGCCAGCAGTTTGGCACTAGCGGGAACAGATACGCAGTATTTT

len: 20
abundance: few
j_gene: TRBJ2-5
v_gene: TRBV21-1
d_gene: NA
CDR3aa: CASYSKSRGLAGLYQETQYF
CDR3nt: TGTGCCAGCTACTCAAAATCCAGGGGACTAGCGGGACTATACCAAGAGACCCAGTACTTC

len: 12
abundance: few
j_gene: TRBJ2-7
v_gene: TRBV11-2
d_gene: NA
CDR3aa: CASSLEGREQYF
CDR3nt: TGTGCCAGCAGCTTGGAGGGGCGCGAGCAGTACTTC

len: 15
abundance: NA
j_gene: TRBJ2-7
v_gene: TRBV4-3
d_gene: NA
CDR3aa: CASSQDLGGSYEQYF
CDR3nt: TGCGCCAGCAGCCAAGATCTAGGGGGCTCCTACGAGCAGTACTTC

len: 15
abundance: NA
j_gene: TRBJ2-3
v_gene: TRBV5-1
d_gene: TRBD2
CDR3aa: CASRVVSGISDTQYF
CDR3nt: TGCGCCAGCAGGGTAGTCAGCGGGATTTCAGATACGCAGTATTTT

len: 15
abundance: NA
j_gene: TRBJ1-1
v_gene: TRBV7-9
d_gene: NA
CDR3aa: CASSALGAENTEAFF
CDR3nt: TGTGCCAGCAGCGCCTTAGGGGCGGAGAACACTGAAGCTTTCTTT

len: 17
abundance: NA
j_gene: TRBJ2-5
v_gene: TRBV27
d_gene: TRBD1
CDR3aa: CASSLLVSGGLRETQYF
CDR3nt: TGTGCCAGCAGTTTATTAGTATCAGGGGGCCTAAGAGAGACCCAGTACTTC

len: 17
abundance: once
j_gene: TRBJ2-3
v_gene: TRBV7-8
d_gene: NA
CDR3aa: CASSSTRTVRSTDTQYF
CDR3nt: TGTGCCAGCAGCTCTACAAGGACAGTTCGTAGCACAGATACGCAGTATTTT

len: 15
abundance: NA
j_gene: TRBJ2-6
v_gene: TRBV6-5
d_gene: NA
CDR3aa: CASRTGYSGANVLTF
CDR3nt: TGTGCCAGCAGAACAGGATACTCTGGGGCCAACGTCCTGACTTTC

len: 12
abundance: NA
j_gene: TRBJ2-1
v_gene: TRBV4-2
d_gene: NA
CDR3aa: CASSLNYNEQFF
CDR3nt: TGTGCCAGCAGCCTCAATTACAATGAGCAGTTCTTC

len: 16
abundance: NA
j_gene: TRBJ2-3
v_gene: TRBV5-1
d_gene: TRBD2
CDR3aa: CASSSNVAGGTDTQYF
CDR3nt: TGCGCCAGCAGCTCGAATGTAGCGGGGGGCACAGATACGCAGTATTTT

len: 15
abundance: NA
j_gene: TRBJ2-2
v_gene: TRBV6-1
d_gene: NA
CDR3aa: CASSEWQANTGELFF
CDR3nt: TGTGCCAGCAGTGAGTGGCAGGCTAACACCGGGGAGCTGTTTTTT

len: 13
abundance: few
j_gene: TRBJ2-7
v_gene: TRBV6-1
d_gene: NA
CDR3aa: CASSEGQRREQYF
CDR3nt: TGTGCCAGCAGTGAAGGGCAACGGAGGGAGCAGTACTTC

len: 13
abundance: NA
j_gene: TRBJ1-2
v_gene: TRBV5-1
d_gene: NA
CDR3aa: CASSLEPGYGYTF
CDR3nt: TGCGCCAGCAGCTTGGAGCCGGGGTATGGCTACACCTTC

len: 16
abundance: NA
j_gene: TRBJ2-7
v_gene: TRBV6-8
d_gene: NA
CDR3aa: CASSLKGEEVAYEQYF
CDR3nt: TGTGCCAGCAGTTTAAAGGGAGAGGAGGTGGCGTACGAGCAGTACTTC

len: 16
abundance: NA
j_gene: TRBJ2-7
v_gene: TRBV5-1
d_gene: TRBD2
CDR3aa: CASSRGGSGDSYEQYF
CDR3nt: TGCGCCAGCAGCCGGGGGGGGAGCGGGGACTCCTACGAGCAGTACTTC

len: 15
abundance: NA
j_gene: TRBJ1-1
v_gene: TRBV29-1
d_gene: NA
CDR3aa: CSARGGATEGTEAFF
CDR3nt: TGCAGCGCCCGGGGGGGGGCGACCGAGGGCACTGAAGCTTTCTTT

len: 13
abundance: many
j_gene: TRBJ2-2
v_gene: TRBV2
d_gene: NA
CDR3aa: CASRVGTSGELFF
CDR3nt: TGTGCCAGCAGAGTCGGGACTTCCGGGGAGCTGTTTTTT

len: 15
abundance: NA
j_gene: TRBJ2-7
v_gene: TRBV18
d_gene: NA
CDR3aa: CASSRVSGGSYEQYF
CDR3nt: TGTGCCAGCTCACGGGTGAGCGGAGGCTCCTACGAGCAGTACTTC

len: 14
abundance: medium-sized
j_gene: TRBJ2-7
v_gene: TRBV27
d_gene: NA
CDR3aa: CASSFGQGIYEQYF
CDR3nt: TGTGCCAGCAGTTTCGGGCAGGGGATTTACGAGCAGTACTTC

len: 14
abundance: NA
j_gene: TRBJ2-7
v_gene: TRBV7-9
d_gene: NA
CDR3aa: CASSFDRGTTEQYF
CDR3nt: TGTGCCAGCAGCTTTGACAGAGGTACTACCGAGCAGTACTTC

len: 13
abundance: few
j_gene: TRBJ2-1
v_gene: TRBV6-1
d_gene: NA
CDR3aa: CASSGGQHNEQFF
CDR3nt: TGTGCCAGCAGTGGTGGACAGCACAATGAGCAGTTCTTC

len: 15
abundance: NA
j_gene: TRBJ1-5
v_gene: TRBV10-3
d_gene: TRBD1
CDR3aa: CAISGTGDFNQPQHF
CDR3nt: TGTGCCATCAGCGGGACAGGGGATTTCAATCAGCCCCAGCATTTT

len: 16
abundance: few
j_gene: TRBJ1-1
v_gene: TRBV5-4
d_gene: TRBD1
CDR3aa: CASSFFHRQGNTEAFF
CDR3nt: TGTGCCAGCAGCTTTTTCCACCGACAGGGGAACACTGAAGCTTTCTTT